This TCR beta chain was found in a study of T cells in Graves' hyperthyroidism and ophthalmopathy. CDR1 and CDR2 (germline): MGHRA, YSYEKL. V was pared by 5 bases and J by 7 bases, with 17 bases between. This CDR3 has 14 amino acids. In patients aged 18 to 65, hyperthyroidism was newly diagnosed, with duration under 2 months. PBMCs were obtained from approximately 10 ml fresh peripheral blood. From RNA transcripts, TCR beta CDR3 regions were amplified. In the first-round RT-PCR of the TCR CDR3, the HTBI primer set was used. TCRdb fed the multiplex PCR reads into MiXCR, producing one record per CDR3 protein. Of about 250,000 distinct CDR3 sequences listed, roughly 15% are singletons.

This clonotype originated in a woman aged 50 to 60 with Graves' hyperthyroidism that later progressed to Graves' ophthalmopathy. The genes are TRBV4-1 and TRBJ1-1; tentatively, D is TRBD1 (5 bases). Sequenced material: blood. The CDR3 loop reads CASSVGHDGSEAFF. The CDR3, as DNA: TGCGCCAGCAGCGTCGGACATGATGGCAGTGAAGCTTTCTTT.